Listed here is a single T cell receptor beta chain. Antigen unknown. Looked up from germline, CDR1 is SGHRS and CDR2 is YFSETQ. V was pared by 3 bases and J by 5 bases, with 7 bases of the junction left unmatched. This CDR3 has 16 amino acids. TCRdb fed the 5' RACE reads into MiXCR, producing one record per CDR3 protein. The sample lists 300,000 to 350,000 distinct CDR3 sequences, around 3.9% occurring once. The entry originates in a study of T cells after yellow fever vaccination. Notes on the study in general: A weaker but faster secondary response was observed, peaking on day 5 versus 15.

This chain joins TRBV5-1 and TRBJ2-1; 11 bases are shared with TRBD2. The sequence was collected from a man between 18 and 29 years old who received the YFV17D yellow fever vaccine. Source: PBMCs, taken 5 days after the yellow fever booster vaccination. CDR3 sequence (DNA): TGCGCCAGCAGCTCCCGAGGACTAGCGGGCGACAATGAGCAGTTCTTC. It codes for CASSSRGLAGDNEQFF.